This passage covers 19 T cell receptor beta chains from one sample sequenced in a study of yellow fever vaccine responses in identical twins. TCRdb reprocessed the RT-PCR reads via MiXCR and lists one record per CDR3 protein. This sample has 2,100 or so distinct CDR3 sequences, with roughly four fifths found just once. The sequencing used T cells from blood (PBMCs), unsorted or a sorted subset (not recorded which), collected before or after yellow fever vaccination (not recorded which). These receptors all come from a woman in her late teens or twenties who received the yellow fever vaccine.

The chain links TRBV27 to TRBJ1-1, with D unclear. Germline loops: CDR1 MNHEY, CDR2 SMNVEV (reference sequence). There are 15 residues in the CDR3. Trimming stripped 3 bases from V and 3 bases from J, with 14 bases between. CDR3 residues: CASSLRAEIDTEAFF. The CDR3, as DNA: TGTGCCAGCAGTTTGAGAGCCGAAATCGACACTGAAGCTTTCTTT.

The chain combines TRBV20-1 with TRBJ2-5, with TRBD1 identical over 7 bases. The germline gives CDR1 DFQATT, CDR2 SNEGSKA (reference sequence). This CDR3 region has 16 residues. The V and J ends lost 0 bases and 1 base, in that order; junction bases with no gene match: 8. The CDR3 sequence: CSARDQTGWGQETQYF. The CDR3 DNA reads as TGCAGTGCTAGAGACCAGACAGGGTGGGGCCAAGAGACCCAGTACTTC.

The V gene is TRBV7-6, the J gene TRBJ2-1; 7 bases line up with TRBD2. Germline CDR1 SGHVS, CDR2 FNYEAQ. This CDR3 has 14 residues. V dropped 5 bases and J dropped 1; count of bases not matched to a gene: 2. Here the CDR3 reads CASSKGLSYNEQFF. The CDR3 DNA sequence: TGTGCCAGCAGCAAGGGACTATCCTACAATGAGCAGTTCTTC.

The genes are TRBV18 and TRBJ2-4, with TRBD1 matching 10 bases. The CDR3 covers 18 residues. The germline CDR1 and CDR2 sequences are KGHSH and LQKENI. V gave up 4 bases and J gave up 3 bases; unmatched junction bases: 12. In DNA, the CDR3 is TGTGCCAGCTCACTGGATTTCTCCGGGACAGGGGACAAAAACATTCAGTACTTC. Translated, it gives CASSLDFSGTGDKNIQYF.

This chain connects TRBV11-2 to TRBJ2-2; D possibly corresponds to TRBD2 (7 bases). This CDR3 comprises 16 residues. The V end was cut by 4 bases, the J end by 3 bases, with 15 bases between. The V gene's germline CDR1 is SGHAT and CDR2 FQNNGV. The CDR3: CASSSGWGGYTGELFF. CDR3 sequence (DNA): TGTGCCAGCAGCTCCGGTTGGGGGGGCTACACCGGGGAGCTGTTTTTT. The complete variable domain, with remaining parts taken from reference TRBV11-2 and TRBJ2-2, reads EAGVAQSPRYKIIEKRQSVAFWCNPISGHATLYWYQQILGQGPKLLIQFQNNGVVDDSQLPKDRFSAERLKGVDSTLKIQPAKLEDSAVYLCASSSGWGGYTGELFFGEGSRLTVL.

The chain joins TRBV27 to TRBJ1-2, with D possibly being TRBD1 (5 bases). Deletions cut 8 bases from V and 2 bases from J, with 18 bases between. This CDR3 is built from 15 residues. Germline lookup yields CDR1 MNHEY and CDR2 SMNVEV (reference sequence). The CDR3 region is CASGIYGGENYGYTF. As DNA, the CDR3 is TGTGCCAGCGGGATATACGGGGGAGAGAACTATGGCTACACCTTC.

This clonotype showed up just a few times. This rearrangement joins TRBV7-9 to TRBJ2-1; TRBD1 agrees at 9 bases. The V segment lost 3 bases and the J segment 4 bases; nucleotides outside the gene matches: 13. This CDR3 has 18 amino acids. Germline V lookup: CDR1 SEHNR, CDR2 FQNEAQ (reference sequence). The CDR3 DNA follows: TGTGCCAGCAGCTTCGGACAGGGGCCTGGAGAGGGATACAATGAGCAGTTCTTC. Amino acid sequence: CASSFGQGPGEGYNEQFF.

This chain joins TRBV5-5 and TRBJ2-7; 8 bases align to TRBD1. CDR3 length: 18 residues. The V segment lost 0 bases and the J segment 2 bases; nucleotides outside the gene matches: 13. Germline lookup yields CDR1 SGHKS and CDR2 YYEKEE (reference sequence). CDR3 sequence reads: CASSLGTGIGQGAYEQYF. The DNA for the CDR3 is TGTGCCAGCAGCTTGGGTACCGGGATAGGACAGGGAGCCTACGAGCAGTACTTC.

The chain combines TRBV11-1 with TRBJ2-4; D uncertain. Germline-derived CDR1 and CDR2 are SGHAT and FQDESV (reference sequence). CDR3 length equals 14 residues. Trimming pared 2 bases from V and 6 bases from J, leaving 11 bases between. DNA of the CDR3: TGTGCCAGCAGCTTATTGGTTGTCGGAAACATTCAGTACTTC. Residues: CASSLLVVGNIQYF.

The chain joins TRBV15 to TRBJ1-1; D perhaps matches TRBD1 (6 bases). The CDR3 extends over 11 amino acids. Looked up from germline, CDR1 is LNHNV and CDR2 is YYDKDF (reference sequence). The ends were cut back, 5 bases at V and 10 bases at J, with 11 bases in the middle. CDR3 in DNA: TGTGCCACCAGCCTGCAGGGGCTAGCTTTCTTT. Translated: CATSLQGLAFF.

The chain couples TRBV7-9 to TRBJ1-4; 7 bases are a match to TRBD1. This CDR3 region has 15 residues. J gave up 6 bases and V 5 bases, and 9 bases lay outside the gene matches. In germline, CDR1 is SEHNR, CDR2 FQNEAQ (reference sequence). The CDR3 reads CASSIRTGFDEKLFF. DNA of the CDR3: TGTGCCAGCAGCATCCGGACAGGTTTTGATGAAAAACTGTTTTTT.

This chain joins TRBV4-3 and TRBJ2-3; D is unclear. The length of the CDR3 is 19 residues. The V end lost 3 bases, the J end lost 2 bases, and 24 bases lay between the germline ends. Germline CDR1 is LGHNA and CDR2 is YSLEER. DNA for the CDR3: TGCGCCAGCAGCCAGGGTATGAGAGACCCCGGGTGGATCACAGATACGCAGTATTTT. Translated, it gives CASSQGMRDPGWITDTQYF.

V is TRBV5-1 and J is TRBJ2-1, with D unclear. Trimming removed 0 bases from V and 4 bases from J, with 11 bases in between. This CDR3 comprises 15 residues. Per germline, CDR1 SGHRS and CDR2 YFSETQ. The CDR3 region is CASSLVRWDYNEQFF. The CDR3 DNA reads TGCGCCAGCAGCTTGGTCAGATGGGATTACAATGAGCAGTTCTTC.

This rearrangement joins TRBV7-6 to TRBJ2-7; possible D gene TRBD1, 6 bases. Germline V gene lookup returns CDR1 SGHVS and CDR2 FNYEAQ. The CDR3 runs 14 residues. V was trimmed by 1 base and J by 5 bases, leaving 12 bases between them. The CDR3 protein is CASSLVGGPDEQYF. CDR3 coding DNA: TGTGCCAGCAGCTTAGTAGGGGGACCTGACGAGCAGTACTTC.

This sequence joins TRBV13 and TRBJ2-5; tentatively, D is TRBD1 (6 bases). V lost 2 bases and J 1 base, leaving 14 bases between the germline ends. This CDR3 is built from 16 residues. CDR1 and CDR2 from the germline V gene are PRHDT and FYEKMQ (reference sequence). The CDR3 here is CASSLNFEGGQETQYF. In DNA form, the CDR3 reads TGTGCCAGCAGCTTAAATTTCGAAGGGGGCCAAGAGACCCAGTACTTC.

The chain employs TRBV11-3 and TRBJ2-1; a weak D match, TRBD2 (5 bases). The CDR3 runs 15 residues. Trimming took 1 base from V and 0 from J, leaving 7 bases between them. Looked up from germline, CDR1 is SGHNT and CDR2 is YENEEA. CDR3: CASSLVGSSYNEQFF. The CDR3 DNA reads as TGTGCCAGCAGCTTAGTGGGGAGCTCCTACAATGAGCAGTTCTTC.

CDR3 residues: CASSSSRGSDTQYF. In nucleotides, the CDR3 is TGTGCCAGCAGCTCCTCTAGGGGTTCGGATACGCAGTATTTT. V and J are TRBV7-8 and TRBJ2-3; weak D call: TRBD1 (5 bases). The germline CDR1 and CDR2 sequences are SGHVS and FQNEAQ. This CDR3 spans 14 amino acids. Deletions cut 4 bases from V and 6 bases from J, with 14 bases between.

The chain recombines TRBV29-1 with TRBJ2-1; no clear D. The CDR3 is 14 amino acids. Per germline, CDR1 SQVTM and CDR2 ANQGSEA. Trimming cost V 1 base and J 10 bases, with 17 bases left between them. Here the CDR3 DNA reads TGCAGCGTTGAAGGGTCCCGACAAGACCCCGAGCAGTTCTTC. It translates to CSVEGSRQDPEQFF.

This rearrangement joins TRBV4-1 to TRBJ1-6, with D uncertain. Per the germline V gene, CDR1 is MGHRA and CDR2 is YSYEKL. V dropped 4 bases and J dropped 5 bases, with 12 bases sitting between them. The CDR3 extends over 15 amino acids. DNA for the CDR3: TGCGCCAGCAGCCCCGCCTGGGGTCATAATTCACCCCTCCACTTT. As protein: CASSPAWGHNSPLHF.